This paragraph covers one TCR beta chain sequence. Its antigen is undetermined. Sequencing used immunoSEQ multiplex PCR; TCRdb keeps in-frame clones, though not all of them. The sample lists 150,000 to 200,000 clones; less than 90% were seen once. This CDR3 spans 13 amino acids. Per the germline V gene, CDR1 is MNHNY and CDR2 is SVGAGI (reference sequence). V was trimmed by 5 bases and J by 4 bases, leaving 9 bases between them. This specimen belongs to a study of cytomegalovirus exposure and HLA in healthy donors. Study results and limitations: Associated with cytomegalovirus, according to the listing, were 150 to 200 TCR beta chains. The classifier reportedly diagnosed cytomegalovirus status with high specificity and sensitivity.

The sequencing input was PBMCs. This clonotype was obtained from a woman in her thirties in good health and CMV-seronegative. This chain links TRBV6-6 with TRBJ1-5; the D gene is possibly TRBD1 (5 bases). As DNA, the CDR3 is TGTGCCAGCAGTAACGGGGGGAATCAGCCCCAGCATTTT. It codes for CASSNGGNQPQHF.